Below, 8 T cell receptor beta chains from the same sample are listed, as sequenced in a study of blood T cell repertoires in COVID-19. Method: immunoSEQ multiplex PCR; TCRdb's copy keeps in-frame clones and lacks some. The table lists 70,000 to 95,000 clones, roughly 83% of them singletons. The sequenced material came from peripheral blood. Receptor source: a human donor in a cohort sampled during active COVID-19.

The chain joins TRBV19 to TRBJ2-6; D possibly corresponds to TRBD2 (5 bases). The germline V and J ends were trimmed by 3 bases and 0 bases, with 9 bases remaining between them. Germline V gives CDR1 LNHDA, CDR2 SQIVND (reference sequence). The CDR3 loop spans 16 amino acids. Here the CDR3 reads CASSIEGFSGANVLTF. The CDR3 DNA reads TGTGCCAGTAGTATCGAGGGTTTCTCTGGGGCCAACGTCCTGACTTTC.

On this clone: This sample also contains other DNA sequences that code for the same CDR3. J is TRBJ2-7 and V is TRBV19, with 13 bases lining up with TRBD2. Germline lookup yields CDR1 LNHDA and CDR2 SQIVND (reference sequence). The CDR3 extends over 16 amino acids. The trim removed 5 bases at V and 0 bases at J, leaving 4 bases unmatched. CDR3 DNA: TGTGCCAGTAGTCCGGGACTAGCGGGACTCTCCTACGAGCAGTACTTC. It translates to CASSPGLAGLSYEQYF.

The CDR3 coding sequence is TGCGCCAGCAGCTTGGGACTAGCGGGGATGTCGGCCGAGCAGTACTTC. Its translation is CASSLGLAGMSAEQYF. The chain couples TRBV5-1 to TRBJ2-7; 11 nucleotides line up with TRBD2. CDR3 length: 16 residues. Germline assignment: CDR1 SGHRS and CDR2 YFSETQ. V shed 0 bases, J shed 6 bases, and the junction held 8 bases outside the gene matches.

V is TRBV6-2 or TRBV6-3 and J is TRBJ1-2, with D possibly matching TRBD1 (6 bases). V lost 6 bases to trimming and J lost 3 bases, with 11 bases between them. The germline CDR1 and CDR2 sequences are MNHEY and SVGEGT. The CDR3 length is 13 residues. The CDR3 DNA reads TGTGCCAGCAGCCTGAACAGGGACTATGGCTACACCTTC. It codes for CASSLNRDYGYTF.

This chain joins TRBV10-3 and TRBJ2-2; D is undetermined. There are 13 residues in the CDR3. The V gene's germline CDR1 is ENHRY and CDR2 SYGVKD. With 6 bases removed from V and 1 base from J, the gap between germline ends came to 6 bases. CDR3 region: CAISPLNTGELFF. In nucleotides, the CDR3 is TGTGCCATCAGCCCCTTGAACACCGGGGAGCTGTTTTTT.

J is TRBJ2-7 and V is TRBV6-6; 7 bases match TRBD1. Germline V gene sequence: CDR1 MNHNY, CDR2 SVGAGI (reference sequence). CDR3 length equals 12 residues. J lost 3 bases, V lost 6 bases, and 2 bases had no gene match. The CDR3 DNA reads TGTGCCAGCAGGACAGGGTACTACGAGCAGTACTTC. As protein: CASRTGYYEQYF.

This chain links TRBV6-5 with TRBJ1-3; D remains unclear. This CDR3 region has 13 residues. CDR1 is MNHEY and CDR2 is SVGAGI in the germline V gene. V was trimmed by 6 bases and J by 4 bases, leaving 10 bases between them. The CDR3 loop reads CASSRGGGNTIYF. The CDR3, as DNA: TGTGCCAGCAGCCGAGGTGGCGGAAACACCATATATTTT.

The chain links TRBV2 to TRBJ2-1; 7 nucleotides match TRBD2. This CDR3 comprises 9 residues. J lost 15 bases, V lost 11 bases, and 7 bases had no gene match. CDR1 is SNHLY and CDR2 is FYNNEI in the germline V gene. In DNA form, the CDR3 reads TGTGCCCTACAGCGGGAACCGTTCTTC. Encoded protein: CALQREPFF.